This T cell receptor beta chain emerged from a study of cytotoxic CD8 clonotypes in ibrutinib-treated CLL. Study-level information: Per sample, productive templates averaged 255,043 and productive rearrangements averaged roughly 91,000.

As regards this clone: As yet, its antigen is unknown.

Losses at the gene ends were 3 bases for V and 0 bases for J; bases not matched to a gene: 8. CDR3 length: 16 residues. Germline V gene lookup returns CDR1 MDHEN and CDR2 SYDVKM. Study outcomes and limitations: T-cell clonality at baseline went above that of age-matched healthy donors and rose and fell with circulating CD8+ T-cell counts.

The data were produced by immunoSEQ multiplex PCR, yet TCRdb's version contains in-frame clones alone and is incomplete. The sample records 270,000 or so clones, approximately 76% being singletons. The source is a human donor with chronic lymphocytic leukemia. Sequences were derived from PBMCs, sampled at disease progression, from a patient treated with ibrutinib. The J gene is TRBJ2-7, the V gene TRBV28; 7 bases match TRBD2. CDR3 sequence: CASSFPLAESSYEQYF. CDR3 bases: TGTGCCAGCAGTTTCCCGCTAGCGGAGAGCTCCTACGAGCAGTACTTC.